A single sample gave rise to the 5 T cell receptor beta chains below, sequenced in a study of early T cells in non-severe SARS-CoV-2 infection. TCRdb reanalysed the 5' RACE reads using MiXCR and keeps one entry per CDR3 protein. This repertoire shows tens of thousands of distinct CDR3 sequences, approximately 12% found once; its top ten account for 3.5% to 5%. The source material was whole blood, sampled at baseline. The origin of the receptors is an adult who was a healthcare worker with PCR-confirmed SARS-CoV-2 infection or an uninfected control (not recorded which).

This clonotype was observed a few times. J is TRBJ2-1 and V is TRBV20-1; 9 bases fit TRBD2. In germline, CDR1 is DFQATT, CDR2 SNEGSKA (reference sequence). The junction had 7 bases not matched to a gene; V was cut back by 3 bases and J by 7 bases. This CDR3 is 14 amino acids long. In nucleotides, the CDR3 is TGCAGTGCTAGGCGGGGGGGGCCAGGGAATGAGCAGTTCTTC. Residues: CSARRGGPGNEQFF.

This chain links TRBV11-3 with TRBJ2-1; TRBD2 aligns across 9 bases. Germline loops: CDR1 SGHNT, CDR2 YENEEA. CDR3 length: 17 residues. After removal of 5 bases from V and 9 bases from J, the junction contained 17 bases not matched to a gene. CDR3 in DNA: TGTGCCAGCAGCCCCTCGAGGCGGGGGGGGCCGCCTCGTGAGCAGTTCTTC. It is translated as CASSPSRRGGPPREQFF.

This clonotype was found a few times. This chain connects TRBV20-1 to TRBJ2-7; 13 bases are shared with TRBD2. Unmatched junction bases numbered 10, after V lost 6 bases and J lost 2 bases. This CDR3 contains 16 residues. Per germline, CDR1 DFQATT and CDR2 SNEGSKA (reference sequence). This chain's CDR3 is CSAIGTSGEHPYEQYF. The CDR3 DNA reads TGCAGTGCCATCGGGACTAGCGGGGAGCACCCCTACGAGCAGTACTTC.

This clonotype was counted many times. CDR3 sequence (DNA): TGCGCCAGCAGTCCCAGCGGGGGGAACACCGGGGAGCTGTTTTTT. This sequence encodes CASSPSGGNTGELFF. The chain recombines TRBV10-2 with TRBJ2-2; 8 nucleotides agree with TRBD2. Trimming cost V 5 bases and J 1 base; bases outside gene matches: 3. The CDR3 loop spans 15 amino acids. CDR1 and CDR2 (germline): WSHSY, SAAADI.

The rearrangement joins TRBV18 to TRBJ1-1; a possible D gene is TRBD1 (5 bases). V was trimmed by 8 bases and J by 5 bases, leaving 15 bases between them. This CDR3 is 13 amino acids long. Germline CDR1 and CDR2: KGHSH and LQKENI. This CDR3 is CASTGGEGTEAFF. DNA of the CDR3: TGTGCCAGCACCGGGGGGGAAGGAACTGAAGCTTTCTTT.